A single sample is the source of the 22 T cell receptor beta chains below, sequenced in a study of T cells in Graves' hyperthyroidism and ophthalmopathy. From RNA transcripts, TCR beta CDR3 regions were amplified. HTBI primers were used for first-round RT-PCR of the TCR CDR3. In TCRdb, the multiplex PCR reads were re-called with MiXCR into one record per CDR3 protein. This table holds about 400,000 distinct CDR3 sequences, around a quarter found once. The sample was blood. All receptors come from a man aged 50 or older with Graves' hyperthyroidism.

Notes on this clonotype: A single base separates this from a much larger clone, so it may be a read error. CDR3 sequence: CASSLSGTSSYEQFF. In DNA form, the CDR3 reads TGTGCCAGCAGCTTGTCAGGGACTAGCTCCTACGAGCAGTTCTTC. The chain recombines TRBV7-8 with TRBJ2-7; 9 nucleotides line up with TRBD2. The J call is doubtful: the DNA matches TRBJ2-1 better. The CDR3 contains 15 residues. Germline V gene sequence: CDR1 SGHVS, CDR2 FQNEAQ.

This sequence joins TRBV19 and TRBJ2-1, with TRBD2 matching over 12 bases. Germline V gene sequence: CDR1 LNHDA, CDR2 SQIVND (reference sequence). V lost 5 bases to trimming and J lost 8 bases; unmatched junction nucleotides: 7. The CDR3 is made up of 15 amino acids. This CDR3 reads CASSALAGGPYEQFF. The CDR3 DNA reads TGTGCCAGTAGTGCACTAGCGGGAGGCCCTTATGAGCAGTTCTTC. Full variable domain (rest looked up from reference TRBV19 and TRBJ2-1): DGGITQSPKYLFRKEGQNVTLSCEQNLNHDAMYWYRQDPGQGLRLIYYSQIVNDFQKGDIAEGYSVSREKKESFPLTVTSAQKNPTAFYLCASSALAGGPYEQFFGPGTRLTVL.

The J gene is TRBJ1-5, the V gene TRBV5-6; 8 bases line up with TRBD1. CDR1 is SGHDT, CDR2 YYEEEE, per germline. V lost 0 bases to trimming and J lost 5 bases; unmatched junction nucleotides: 1. The CDR3 spans 14 residues. CDR3 sequence (DNA): TGTGCCAGCAGCTTGGGACAGGGGCATCAGCCCCAGCATTTT. It specifies CASSLGQGHQPQHF. The full variable domain, with the rest looked up from reference TRBV5-6 and TRBJ1-5, is DAGVTQSPTHLIKTRGQQVTLRCSPKSGHDTVSWYQQALGQGPQFIFQYYEEEERQRGNFPDRFSGHQFPNYSSELNVNALLLGDSALYLCASSLGQGHQPQHFGDGTRLSIL.

The chain recombines TRBV12-3 or TRBV12-4 with TRBJ2-7; 8 bases line up with TRBD1. The V and J ends lost 6 bases and 5 bases, in that order; junction bases with no gene match: 6. The CDR3 runs 13 residues. The CDR3 reads CASRTGQGNEQYF. The CDR3 nucleotides are TGTGCCAGCAGGACAGGACAGGGCAACGAGCAGTACTTC.

The chain carries TRBV3-1 and TRBJ2-2; TRBD1 matches 9 bases. The J segment lost 5 bases and the V segment lost 5 bases, leaving 9 bases of the junction unmatched. The CDR3 has 16 residues. Germline CDR1 reads LGHDT; CDR2 reads YNNKEL (reference sequence). The CDR3 loop reads CASSSTRDRATGELFF. The CDR3 nucleotides read TGTGCCAGCAGCTCCACCCGGGACAGGGCGACCGGGGAGCTGTTTTTT.

V usage is TRBV29-1 and J usage is TRBJ2-7, with a tentative D call TRBD2 (6 bases). CDR3 length: 11 amino acids. Looked up from germline, CDR1 is SQVTM and CDR2 is ANQGSEA. V lost 5 bases and J 6 bases, leaving 11 bases between the germline ends. The CDR3 loop is CSVRPGGEQYF. As DNA, the CDR3 is TGCAGCGTTCGCCCCGGGGGCGAGCAGTACTTC.

The chain joins TRBV6-1 to TRBJ1-2, with unresolved D. This CDR3 contains 13 residues. Germline V lookup: CDR1 MNHNS, CDR2 SASEGT. V lost 6 bases, J lost 4 bases, and 12 bases lay in between. The CDR3 protein is CASRLSILYGYTF. CDR3 coding DNA: TGTGCCAGCAGACTGAGTATCCTCTATGGCTACACCTTC.

As regards this clonotype: Its ends do not fully match the called genes, so a read error is possible. The rearrangement links TRBV7-9 to TRBJ2-1, with D unclear. The CDR3 is 15 residues long. The V gene's germline CDR1 is SEHNR and CDR2 FQNEAQ (reference sequence). The CDR3 protein is CASSQTAGGYNEQLF. The CDR3 DNA sequence: TGTGCCAGCAGCCAGACCGCCGGCGGCTACAATGAGCAGCTCTTC.

The V and J genes are TRBV6-2 or TRBV6-3 and TRBJ2-2; D is uncertain. The CDR3 spans 16 residues. Trimming took off 0 bases at V and 2 bases at J, with 10 bases between the two ends. Germline assignment: CDR1 MNHEY and CDR2 SVGEGT. The CDR3 region has the DNA TGTGCCAGCAGTTACTCGTCTACCAGAAACACCGGGGAGCTGTTTTTT. As protein: CASSYSSTRNTGELFF.

The chain employs TRBV15 and TRBJ2-5; D is unclear. The V gene's germline CDR1 is LNHNV and CDR2 YYDKDF (reference sequence). CDR3 length: 15 residues. V lost 1 base and J 5 bases, leaving 14 bases between the germline ends. The CDR3 sequence is CATSRGSLRMETQYF. The CDR3 DNA follows: TGTGCCACCAGCAGAGGATCGTTAAGAATGGAGACCCAGTACTTC.

This clonotype was observed a handful of times. V usage is TRBV7-3 and J usage is TRBJ2-1, with 10 positions matching TRBD2. Germline V gives CDR1 SGHTA, CDR2 FQGTGA. CDR3 size: 15 residues. V shed 5 bases, J shed 9 bases, and the junction held 10 bases outside the gene matches. This chain's CDR3 is CASSITSGDYGEQFF. DNA for the CDR3: TGTGCCAGCAGCATTACTAGCGGGGACTACGGTGAGCAGTTCTTC.

The sample holds a few counts of this clonotype. This sequence joins TRBV11-3 and TRBJ2-1; 8 nucleotides agree with TRBD2. The CDR3 sequence is 16 residues long. Germline CDR1 is SGHNT and CDR2 is YENEEA. With 0 bases clipped from V and 4 bases from J, the junction kept 5 bases outside the gene matches. CDR3 protein: CASSLEASGLYNEQFF. Here the CDR3 DNA reads TGTGCCAGCAGCTTAGAGGCTAGCGGGCTATACAATGAGCAGTTCTTC.

In this sample, this clonotype turned up a few times. The V call is TRBV6-5, the J call TRBJ2-2, with TRBD1 matching 7 bases. V lost 1 base and J lost 5; bases outside the gene matches: 7. Looked up from germline, CDR1 is MNHEY and CDR2 is SVGAGI. The CDR3 has 16 residues. The CDR3 sequence is CASSYYRGLSTGELFF. For the CDR3, the DNA is TGTGCCAGCAGTTACTACAGGGGTTTAAGTACCGGGGAGCTGTTTTTT.

This clonotype was seen a handful of times. The chain carries TRBV12-3 or TRBV12-4 and TRBJ1-5, with D uncertain. The CDR3 consists of 14 residues. The V end lost 1 base, the J end lost 6 bases, and 10 bases lay between the germline ends. CDR3 bases: TGTGCCAGCAGTTTAGGGGGAATGGGTCAGCCCCAGCATTTT. Its protein is CASSLGGMGQPQHF.

This clonotype was observed a handful of times. The gene calls are TRBV11-1 and TRBJ1-6; TRBD1 is a possible D gene (5 bases). Between the trimmed V and J ends, which lost 5 bases and 11 bases, there was a span of 16 bases. The CDR3 has 14 amino acids. Per germline, CDR1 SGHAT and CDR2 FQDESV (reference sequence). The DNA for the CDR3 is TGTGCCAGCAGCGAAACTCCGGACAATCCACCCCTCCACTTT. Translation: CASSETPDNPPLHF.

The V and J genes are TRBV27 and TRBJ2-6; D may correspond to TRBD1 or TRBD2 (6 bases each). Germline CDR1 MNHEY, CDR2 SMNVEV (reference sequence). The CDR3 totals 16 residues. V was clipped by 2 bases and J by 5 bases, with 13 bases between them. The CDR3 region is CASSLVTGTRANVLTF. The CDR3 coding sequence is TGTGCCAGCAGTTTAGTAACAGGGACTCGGGCCAACGTCCTGACTTTC.

This clonotype has more than one count but fewer than ten. The rearrangement links TRBV28 to TRBJ1-2; 8 bases align to TRBD1. Germline V gene data show CDR1 as MDHEN and CDR2 as SYDVKM. The trim removed 8 bases at V and 6 bases at J, leaving 8 bases unmatched. The CDR3 consists of 13 residues. The CDR3 nucleotides are TGTGCCAGCTATAGACAGGGGTGGGATGGCTACACCTTC. Translated: CASYRQGWDGYTF.

This chain links TRBV9 with TRBJ2-7, with no clear D. The CDR3 runs 15 residues. Trimming removed 5 bases from V and 4 bases from J, with 19 bases in between. CDR1 SGDLS and CDR2 YYNGEE come from the germline V gene. The CDR3 coding sequence is TGTGCCAGCAGTGAGACGCCAGGAGACGCTTACGAGCAGTACTTC. Its translation is CASSETPGDAYEQYF.

The chain uses TRBV29-1 and TRBJ2-3; the match to TRBD1 covers 7 bases. Germline V lookup: CDR1 SQVTM, CDR2 ANQGSEA. The CDR3 sequence is 12 residues long. V dropped 5 bases and J dropped 4; count of bases not matched to a gene: 3. CDR3 sequence (DNA): TGCAGCGTTCGACAGGGACCAGATACGCAGTATTTT. It translates to CSVRQGPDTQYF.

V gene TRBV6-1 combines with J gene TRBJ1-5; possible D gene TRBD1, 6 bases. Trimming stripped 7 bases from V and 3 bases from J, with 16 bases between. Germline V CDR1 and CDR2: MNHNS, SASEGT. The CDR3 consists of 15 residues. CDR3 sequence: CASTPQQGYNQPQHF. The CDR3 DNA reads TGTGCCAGCACTCCCCAACAGGGCTACAATCAGCCCCAGCATTTT.

This clonotype has a handful of counts. The genes are TRBV27 and TRBJ2-1, with 7 positions matching TRBD1. Per germline, CDR1 MNHEY and CDR2 SMNVEV (reference sequence). This CDR3 comprises 14 residues. After removal of 3 bases from V and 2 bases from J, the junction contained 1 base not matched to a gene. DNA of the CDR3: TGTGCCAGCAGTTTTGGGACAGCCTACAATGAGCAGTTCTTC. Amino acids: CASSFGTAYNEQFF.

This chain joins TRBV7-8 and TRBJ2-7, with TRBD2 matching 7 bases. The CDR3 length is 15 residues. V lost 0 bases to trimming and J lost 0 bases; unmatched junction nucleotides: 2. From germline, CDR1 is SGHVS and CDR2 FQNEAQ. The CDR3 sequence: CASSLASGFSYEQYF. CDR3 bases: TGTGCCAGCAGCTTAGCTAGCGGGTTCTCCTACGAGCAGTACTTC.